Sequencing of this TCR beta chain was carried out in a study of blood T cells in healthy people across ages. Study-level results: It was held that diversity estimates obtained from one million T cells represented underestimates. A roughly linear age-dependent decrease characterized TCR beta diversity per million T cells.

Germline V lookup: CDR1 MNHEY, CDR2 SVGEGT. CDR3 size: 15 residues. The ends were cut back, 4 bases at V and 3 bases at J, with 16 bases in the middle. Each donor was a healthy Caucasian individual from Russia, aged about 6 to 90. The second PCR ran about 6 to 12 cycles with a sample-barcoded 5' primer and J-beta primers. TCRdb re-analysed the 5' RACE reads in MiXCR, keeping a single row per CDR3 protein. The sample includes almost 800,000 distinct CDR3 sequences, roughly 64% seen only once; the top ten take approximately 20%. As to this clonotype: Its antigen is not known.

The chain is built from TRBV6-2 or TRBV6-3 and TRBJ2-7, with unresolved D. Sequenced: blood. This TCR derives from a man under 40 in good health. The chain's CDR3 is CASSSRTEGVYEQYF. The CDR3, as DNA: TGTGCCAGCAGTTCCAGGACGGAAGGCGTCTACGAGCAGTACTTC.